The present entry profiles one TCR beta chain with its context. These data originate in a study of T cell changes during pregnancy in multiple sclerosis. The CDR3 loop spans 16 amino acids. From germline, CDR1 is SGHTA and CDR2 FQGNSA. With 2 bases removed from V and 12 bases from J, the gap between germline ends came to 25 bases. The data were produced by immunoSEQ multiplex PCR, yet TCRdb's version contains in-frame clones alone and is incomplete. Of 95,000 to 100,000 clones listed, about 91% are singletons. This chain joins TRBV7-2 and TRBJ1-2, with D hard to call. The material sequenced was peripheral blood, taken after pregnancy. The clonotype comes from a female donor in good health, enrolled as a control in a pregnancy study. DNA for the CDR3: TGTGCCAGCAGCTTACCCCCAGTAAGATCGAGGGAGGTTCACACCTTC. Residues: CASSLPPVRSREVHTF.